This T cell receptor (beta chain) was obtained from a study of human T cells and chemical hapten exposure. TCRdb itself ran the RACE reads through MiXCR, one entry per CDR3 protein. This table has about 45,000 distinct CDR3 sequences, about 3.9% appearing once. In regard to this clonotype: This clone may be a read error of a much larger clone one base away.

Time point meaning: healthy volunteer bleed at 2 weeks. Unfractionated whole blood served as the source for total RNA extraction. Germline loops: CDR1 DFQATT, CDR2 SNEGSKA (reference sequence). The CDR3 has 17 residues. This receptor was obtained from a female donor in good health. Some clones in this sample may be carry-over from other donors' samples. The sequencing sample was made of whole blood. The chain is built from TRBV20-1 and TRBJ1-2; TRBD1 is a possible D gene (6 bases). CDR3 loop: CSTRNRQGGLANYGYTF. The CDR3 region has the DNA TGCAGTACTAGAAACCGACAAGGGGGGTTAGCTAACTATGGCTACACCTTC.